The clone carrying this T cell receptor beta chain has at least ten counts. The data belong to a study of kidney transplant recipient with SARS-CoV-2 infection. The CDR3 has 11 residues. Germline V lookup: CDR1 MDHEN, CDR2 SYDVKM. V was clipped by 6 bases and J by 6 bases, with 8 bases between them. TCRdb ran MiXCR on the reads and lists one entry per CDR3 protein. This table holds fewer than 250,000 distinct CDR3 sequences, around 28% found once. The chain recombines TRBV28 with TRBJ1-2, with D maybe TRBD1 (6 bases). The clonotype comes from a male patient between 25 and 39 years old who had COVID-19 and was a kidney transplant recipient. Some T cells may be provided by the graft donor. The specimen comprised a blood sample, sampled at baseline and between days 110 and 120 from a kidney transplant recipient. The CDR3 bases are TGTGCCAGCAGGCAGGGGCATGGCTACACCTTC. Protein product: CASRQGHGYTF.